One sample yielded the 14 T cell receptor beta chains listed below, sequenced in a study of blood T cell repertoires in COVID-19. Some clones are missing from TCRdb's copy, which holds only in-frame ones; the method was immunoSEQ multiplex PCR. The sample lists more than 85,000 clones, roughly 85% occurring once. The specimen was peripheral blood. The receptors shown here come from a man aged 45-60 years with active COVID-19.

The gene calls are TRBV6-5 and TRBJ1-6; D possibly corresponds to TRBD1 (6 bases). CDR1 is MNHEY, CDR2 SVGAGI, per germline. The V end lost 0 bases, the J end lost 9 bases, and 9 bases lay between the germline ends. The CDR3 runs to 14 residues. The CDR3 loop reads CASSYSGHLSPLHF. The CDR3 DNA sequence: TGTGCCAGCAGTTACTCGGGACACCTTTCACCCCTCCACTTT.

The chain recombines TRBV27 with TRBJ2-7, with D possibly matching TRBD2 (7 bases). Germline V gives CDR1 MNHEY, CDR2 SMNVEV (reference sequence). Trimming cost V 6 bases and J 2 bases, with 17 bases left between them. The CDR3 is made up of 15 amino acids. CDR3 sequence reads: CASRIRGGSAYEQYF. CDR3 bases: TGTGCCAGCAGGATTAGGGGGGGATCGGCCTACGAGCAGTACTTC.

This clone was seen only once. In DNA, the CDR3 is TGTGCCATCAGTGAGTCGGATGAGGAGACAGGGATAAACACCGGGGAGCTGTTTTTT. Encoded protein: CAISESDEETGINTGELFF. This sequence joins TRBV10-3 and TRBJ2-2; 7 bases fit TRBD1. The length of the CDR3 is 19 residues. Germline V CDR1 and CDR2: ENHRY, SYGVKD. V gave up 0 bases and J gave up 2 bases; unmatched junction bases: 12.

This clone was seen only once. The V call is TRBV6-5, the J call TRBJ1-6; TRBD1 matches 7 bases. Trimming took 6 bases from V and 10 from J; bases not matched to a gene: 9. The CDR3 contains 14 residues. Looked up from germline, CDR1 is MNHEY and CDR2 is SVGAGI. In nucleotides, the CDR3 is TGTGCCAGCAGAGTACAGGGGACGGGCTCACCCCTCCACTTT. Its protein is CASRVQGTGSPLHF.

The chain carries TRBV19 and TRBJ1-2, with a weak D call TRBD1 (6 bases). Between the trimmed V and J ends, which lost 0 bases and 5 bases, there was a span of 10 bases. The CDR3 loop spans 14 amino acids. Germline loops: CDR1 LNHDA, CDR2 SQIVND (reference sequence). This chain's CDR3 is CASSIDRGWYGYTF. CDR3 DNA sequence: TGTGCCAGTAGTATAGACAGGGGATGGTATGGCTACACCTTC.

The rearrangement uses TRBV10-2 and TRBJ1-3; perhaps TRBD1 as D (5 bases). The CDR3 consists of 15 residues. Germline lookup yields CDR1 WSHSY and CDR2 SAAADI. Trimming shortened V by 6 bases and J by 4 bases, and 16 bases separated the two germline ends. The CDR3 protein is CASRQFDSGGNTIYF. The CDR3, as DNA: TGCGCCAGCAGGCAATTCGACAGCGGGGGAAACACCATATATTTT.

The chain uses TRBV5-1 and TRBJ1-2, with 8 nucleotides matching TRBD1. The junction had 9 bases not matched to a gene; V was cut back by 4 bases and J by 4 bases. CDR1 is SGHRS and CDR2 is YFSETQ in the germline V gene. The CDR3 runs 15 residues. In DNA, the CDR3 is TGCGCCAGCAGCGTGAGTACGACAGGGGCCTATGGCTACACCTTC. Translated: CASSVSTTGAYGYTF.

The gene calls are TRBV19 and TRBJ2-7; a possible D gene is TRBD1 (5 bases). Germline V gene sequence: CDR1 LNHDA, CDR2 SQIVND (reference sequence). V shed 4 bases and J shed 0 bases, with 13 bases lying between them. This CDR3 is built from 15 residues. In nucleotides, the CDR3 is TGTGCCAGTAGTAAAGCCAAGGACACCTCCTACGAGCAGTACTTC. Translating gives CASSKAKDTSYEQYF.

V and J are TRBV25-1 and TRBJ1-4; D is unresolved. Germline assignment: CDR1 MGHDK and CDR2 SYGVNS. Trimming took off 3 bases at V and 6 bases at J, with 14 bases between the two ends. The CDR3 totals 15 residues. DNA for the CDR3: TGTGCCAGCAGTGACCATGGGAGCCTTCATGAAAAACTGTTTTTT. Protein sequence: CASSDHGSLHEKLFF. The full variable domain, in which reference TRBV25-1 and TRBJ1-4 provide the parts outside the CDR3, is EADIYQTPRYLVIGTGKKITLECSQTMGHDKMYWYQQDPGMELHLIHYSYGVNSTEKGDLSSESTVSRIRTEHFPLTLESARPSHTSQYLCASSDHGSLHEKLFFGSGTQLSVL.

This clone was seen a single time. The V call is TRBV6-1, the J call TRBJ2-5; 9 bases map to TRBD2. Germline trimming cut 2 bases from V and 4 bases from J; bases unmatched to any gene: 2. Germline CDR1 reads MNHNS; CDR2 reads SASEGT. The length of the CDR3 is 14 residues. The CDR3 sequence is CASSERGGGETQYF. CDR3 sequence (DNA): TGTGCCAGCAGTGAACGCGGGGGGGGAGAGACCCAGTACTTC.

The CDR3 DNA reads as TGCGCCAGCAGCTGGACTAGCGGGGGGGCCGAGCAGTACTTC. The encoded protein is CASSWTSGGAEQYF. The chain links TRBV5-1 to TRBJ2-7; 15 bases align to TRBD2. Germline V gives CDR1 SGHRS, CDR2 YFSETQ. Unmatched junction bases numbered 1, after V lost 3 bases and J lost 6 bases. The CDR3 runs to 14 residues. The full variable domain, with the rest looked up from reference TRBV5-1 and TRBJ2-7, is KAGVTQTPRYLIKTRGQQVTLSCSPISGHRSVSWYQQTPGQGLQFLFEYFSETQRNKGNFPGRFSGRQFSNSRSEMNVSTLELGDSALYLCASSWTSGGAEQYFGPGTRLTVT.

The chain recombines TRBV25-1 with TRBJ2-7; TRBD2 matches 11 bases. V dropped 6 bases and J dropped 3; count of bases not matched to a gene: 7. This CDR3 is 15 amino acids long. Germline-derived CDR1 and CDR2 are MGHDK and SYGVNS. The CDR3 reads CASRRGTSGYYEQYF. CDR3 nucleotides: TGTGCCAGCAGACGGGGGACTAGCGGATACTACGAGCAGTACTTC.

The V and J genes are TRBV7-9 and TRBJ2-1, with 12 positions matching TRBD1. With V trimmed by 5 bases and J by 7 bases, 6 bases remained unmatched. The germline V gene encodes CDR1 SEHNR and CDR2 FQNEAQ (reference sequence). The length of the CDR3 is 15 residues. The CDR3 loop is CASSHRDRGHNEQFF. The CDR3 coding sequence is TGTGCCAGCAGCCACCGGGACAGGGGGCATAATGAGCAGTTCTTC.

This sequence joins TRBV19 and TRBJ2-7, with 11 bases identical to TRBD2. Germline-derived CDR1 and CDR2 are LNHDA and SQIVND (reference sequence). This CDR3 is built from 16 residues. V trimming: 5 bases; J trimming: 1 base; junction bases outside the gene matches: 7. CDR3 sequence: CASSYRLAGSSYEQYF. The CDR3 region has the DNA TGTGCCAGTAGTTATAGACTAGCGGGGAGTTCCTACGAGCAGTACTTC.